The 12 T cell receptor beta chains in this list originate from one sample, sequenced in a study of cytomegalovirus exposure and HLA in healthy donors. It was with 60 Vbeta and 13 Jbeta primers that the PCR ran. Clones were read by immunoSEQ multiplex PCR, and TCRdb kept only the in-frame ones, dropping some. This sample has 210,000 or so clones, with over 60% found just once. The material sequenced was PBMCs. The source of these receptors is a man in his late teens or twenties in good health and CMV-seronegative.

The chain employs TRBV7-2 and TRBJ1-5; TRBD1 might be the D (5 bases). Germline V CDR1 and CDR2: SGHTA, FQGNSA. Trimming left V 5 bases short and J 0 bases short, with 17 bases between. The CDR3 covers 17 residues. This CDR3 reads CASSDDQTAYSNQPQHF. CDR3 sequence (DNA): TGTGCCAGCAGCGACGATCAGACAGCCTATAGCAATCAGCCCCAGCATTTT.

The chain employs TRBV11-2 and TRBJ2-1; TRBD2 is a possible D gene (5 bases). V gave up 4 bases and J gave up 4 bases, with 8 bases separating them. This CDR3 comprises 13 residues. Germline V gene data show CDR1 as SGHAT and CDR2 as FQNNGV. DNA of the CDR3: TGTGCCAGCAGCTACCAGCGGTACAATGAGCAGTTCTTC. It yields the protein CASSYQRYNEQFF.

This clone was observed a single time. The V call is TRBV10-3, the J call TRBJ1-3, with TRBD1 matching 9 bases. The CDR3 covers 13 residues. J gave up 8 bases and V 3 bases, and 2 bases lay outside the gene matches. The germline CDR1 and CDR2 sequences are ENHRY and SYGVKD. CDR3 sequence reads: CAISDDRGDTIYF. In DNA, the CDR3 is TGTGCCATCAGTGATGACAGGGGGGACACCATATATTTT.

Comment on this clone: A junction boundary mismatches the germline segment, possibly from a read error. The rearrangement uses TRBV19 and TRBJ2-7; 7 positions match TRBD2. The CDR3 is made up of 14 amino acids. Germline lookup yields CDR1 LNHDA and CDR2 SQIVND (reference sequence). CDR3 residues: CASSLDSGPYEQYF. CDR3 DNA: TGTGCCAGTAGTTTAGATAGCGGGCCCTACGAGCAGTACTTC.

The chain links TRBV28 to TRBJ2-2; 7 bases line up with TRBD1. The CDR3 is 15 residues long. Trimming removed 3 bases from V and 2 bases from J; junction bases left unmatched: 3. Germline-derived CDR1 and CDR2 are MDHEN and SYDVKM. In nucleotides, the CDR3 is TGTGCCAGCAGTTTCCGACAGGGAAACACCGGGGAGCTGTTTTTT. Encoded protein: CASSFRQGNTGELFF.

The chain joins TRBV5-6 to TRBJ2-7; D gene ambiguous. The CDR3 loop spans 11 amino acids. V dropped 4 bases and J dropped 2 bases, with 4 bases sitting between them. The germline CDR1 and CDR2 sequences are SGHDT and YYEEEE. DNA of the CDR3: TGTGCCAGCAGCCGTACCTACGAGCAGTACTTC. Amino acid sequence: CASSRTYEQYF.

This clone was picked up one time. The chain joins TRBV7-2 to TRBJ2-7, with 11 positions matching TRBD2. The germline CDR1 and CDR2 sequences are SGHTA and FQGNSA. The CDR3 length is 16 residues. V trimming: 5 bases; J trimming: 0 bases; junction bases outside the gene matches: 6. The CDR3 DNA reads TGTGCCAGCAGCCAAGGACTAGCGGGCCTCTCCTACGAGCAGTACTTC. Amino acid sequence: CASSQGLAGLSYEQYF.

The CDR3 nucleotides are TGTGCCAGCAGTTTGGGGCGCGGAGACGAAAAACTGTTTTTT. It encodes CASSLGRGDEKLFF. The chain links TRBV28 to TRBJ1-4; D might be TRBD1 (5 bases). This CDR3 contains 14 residues. The germline V gene encodes CDR1 MDHEN and CDR2 SYDVKM. V was trimmed by 3 bases and J by 8 bases, leaving 13 bases between them.

This clone was seen a few times. This rearrangement joins TRBV11-1 to TRBJ2-3; TRBD2 is a possible D gene (6 bases). This CDR3 is 13 amino acids long. Deletions cut 2 bases from V and 5 bases from J, with 8 bases between. CDR1 is SGHAT and CDR2 is FQDESV in the germline V gene (reference sequence). The CDR3 DNA reads as TGTGCCAGCAGCTTAAGGGAGGTAGATACGCAGTATTTT. Residues: CASSLREVDTQYF. The variable domain in full, completed from reference TRBV11-1 and TRBJ2-3, reads EAEVAQSPRYKITEKSQAVAFWCDPISGHATLYWYRQILGQGPELLVQFQDESVVDDSQLPKDRFSAERLKGVDSTLKIQPAELGDSAMYLCASSLREVDTQYFGPGTRLTVL.

This chain links TRBV11-3 with TRBJ2-3; D is possibly TRBD2 (5 bases). The CDR3 totals 14 residues. V lost 5 bases to trimming and J lost 6 bases, with 15 bases between them. The germline V gene encodes CDR1 SGHNT and CDR2 YENEEA. CDR3 nucleotides: TGTGCCAGCAGCCCTGAGGGCTCCTGGGATACGCAGTATTTT. Protein: CASSPEGSWDTQYF.

This chain uses TRBV5-4 with TRBJ2-1, with D perhaps matching TRBD1 (6 bases). The V and J ends lost 3 bases and 3 bases respectively, with 13 bases between them. This CDR3 region has 15 residues. Germline V gene lookup returns CDR1 SGHNT and CDR2 YYREEE (reference sequence). CDR3 amino acids: CASSWRQVGYNEQFF. In nucleotides, the CDR3 is TGTGCCAGCAGCTGGAGACAGGTAGGCTACAATGAGCAGTTCTTC.

The V call is TRBV15, the J call TRBJ2-3, with 9 bases identical to TRBD1. With V trimmed by 0 bases and J by 1 base, 2 bases remained unmatched. CDR3 length: 16 amino acids. Per the germline V gene, CDR1 is LNHNV and CDR2 is YYDKDF (reference sequence). The chain's CDR3 is CATSREGTGRTDTQYF. The CDR3, as DNA: TGTGCCACCAGCAGAGAGGGGACAGGGCGCACAGATACGCAGTATTTT.